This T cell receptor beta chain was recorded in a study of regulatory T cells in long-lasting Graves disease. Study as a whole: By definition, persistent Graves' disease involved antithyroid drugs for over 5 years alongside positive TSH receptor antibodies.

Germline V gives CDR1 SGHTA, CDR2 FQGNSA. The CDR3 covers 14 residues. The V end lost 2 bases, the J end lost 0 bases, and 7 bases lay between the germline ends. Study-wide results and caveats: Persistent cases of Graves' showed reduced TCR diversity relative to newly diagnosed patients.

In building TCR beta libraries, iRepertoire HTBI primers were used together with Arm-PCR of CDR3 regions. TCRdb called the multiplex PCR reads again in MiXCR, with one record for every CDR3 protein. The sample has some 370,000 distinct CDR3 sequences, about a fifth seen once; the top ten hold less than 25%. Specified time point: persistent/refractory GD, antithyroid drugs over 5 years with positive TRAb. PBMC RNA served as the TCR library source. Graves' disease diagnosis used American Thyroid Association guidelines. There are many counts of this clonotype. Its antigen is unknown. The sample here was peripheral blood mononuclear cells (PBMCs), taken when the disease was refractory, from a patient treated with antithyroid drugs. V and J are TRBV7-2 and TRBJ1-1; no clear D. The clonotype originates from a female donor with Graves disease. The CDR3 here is CASSLWVVNTEAFF. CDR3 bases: TGTGCCAGCAGCTTATGGGTGGTGAACACTGAAGCTTTCTTT.